Below are 16 T cell receptor beta chains sequenced from a single sample in a study of response to subunit inactivated influenza vaccine (dated by TCRdb to 2016 to 2018). The library came from RT-PCR. Reads for this sample came from an Illumina HiSeq 2500. The public reads were run again by TCRdb, first through fastp at Q25 and then through MiXCR, and only productive beta chains were kept. When rows share a CDR3 protein, they turn into one entry using the most common DNA and genes. Present in this sample are roughly 710,000 distinct CDR3 sequences, approximately 14% of which were seen just once. The ten largest clones take up approximately 7.6% of the sample. The input for sequencing was PBMCs from blood, taken approximately 15 days before vaccination. The source is a man in his fifties who received an inactivated influenza vaccine. Donor details come from another sample of the same person, matched by shared clones.

V is TRBV6-2 or TRBV6-3 and J is TRBJ2-4, with TRBD2 matching over 15 bases. From germline, CDR1 is MNHEY and CDR2 SVGEGT. This CDR3 is built from 16 residues. The J segment lost 4 bases and the V segment lost 6 bases, leaving 4 bases of the junction unmatched. The CDR3 nucleotides are TGTGCCAGCAGCCGCGGACTAGCGGGAGGGAAAAACATTCAGTACTTC. Protein product: CASSRGLAGGKNIQYF.

This chain joins TRBV3-1 and TRBJ2-1, with TRBD2 matching 10 bases. Looked up from germline, CDR1 is LGHDT and CDR2 is YNNKEL (reference sequence). This CDR3 region has 15 residues. V trimming: 4 bases; J trimming: 5 bases; junction bases outside the gene matches: 5. This CDR3 reads CASSPRTSGNNEQFF. CDR3 nucleotides: TGTGCCAGCAGCCCCCGGACTAGCGGAAACAATGAGCAGTTCTTC.

This clonotype showed up many times. The chain carries TRBV7-2 and TRBJ1-2; D possibly corresponds to TRBD1 (5 bases). Trimming stripped 5 bases from V and 5 bases from J, with 18 bases between. From germline, CDR1 is SGHTA and CDR2 FQGNSA. This CDR3 region has 15 residues. The CDR3 loop is CASSPGGGALYGYTF. CDR3 nucleotide sequence: TGTGCCAGCAGCCCCGGGGGAGGGGCTCTATATGGCTACACCTTC.

This clonotype showed up just a few times. The chain recombines TRBV28 with TRBJ2-7; 7 bases match TRBD1. Losses at the gene ends were 6 bases for V and 0 bases for J; bases not matched to a gene: 5. This CDR3 comprises 14 residues. Germline values: CDR1 MDHEN, CDR2 SYDVKM. The CDR3: CASRPTGPSYEQYF. The DNA of the CDR3 is TGTGCCAGCAGGCCGACAGGGCCCTCCTACGAGCAGTACTTC.

The chain has TRBV5-1 and TRBJ2-3, with D maybe TRBD2 (6 bases). The CDR3 has 15 residues. Trimming left V 5 bases short and J 5 bases short, with 18 bases between. Looked up from germline, CDR1 is SGHRS and CDR2 is YFSETQ. The CDR3 loop is CASSRAGTARDTQYF. In DNA form, the CDR3 reads TGCGCCAGCAGTCGGGCGGGGACCGCCAGAGATACGCAGTATTTT.

V is TRBV11-2 and J is TRBJ2-1, with 11 bases lining up with TRBD2. Germline V gives CDR1 SGHAT, CDR2 FQNNGV. This CDR3 is 18 amino acids long. V was pared by 1 base and J by 0 bases, with 5 bases of the junction left unmatched. This chain's CDR3 is CASSLGRGLAVSYNEQFF. CDR3 nucleotides: TGTGCCAGCAGCTTAGGTAGGGGACTAGCGGTCTCCTACAATGAGCAGTTCTTC.

The chain recombines TRBV7-3 with TRBJ2-3, with D uncertain. The CDR3 loop spans 14 amino acids. Trimming left V 1 base short and J 1 base short, with 6 bases between. Germline lookup yields CDR1 SGHTA and CDR2 FQGTGA. This CDR3 reads CASSLIGRTDTQYF. In nucleotides, the CDR3 is TGTGCCAGCAGCTTAATCGGACGCACAGATACGCAGTATTTT.

The gene calls are TRBV6-5 and TRBJ2-3, with D unclear. The length of the CDR3 is 15 residues. V was shortened by 0 bases and J by 2 bases, with 9 bases between the two germline ends. From germline, CDR1 is MNHEY and CDR2 SVGAGI. In DNA form, the CDR3 reads TGTGCCAGCAGTTACTCGGGCCATCCCACAGATACGCAGTATTTT. It codes for CASSYSGHPTDTQYF.

This clonotype was seen a few times. The chain carries TRBV4-1 and TRBJ1-5; D not resolved. CDR3 size: 15 residues. Trimming pared 0 bases from V and 5 bases from J, leaving 11 bases between. The germline V gene has CDR1 MGHRA and CDR2 YSYEKL. CDR3 region: CASSQDLTDYQPQHF. The CDR3 coding sequence is TGCGCCAGCAGCCAAGATTTGACTGATTATCAGCCCCAGCATTTT.

This clonotype was seen a handful of times. The chain joins TRBV11-2 to TRBJ1-5, with D unresolved. This CDR3 is built from 13 residues. Germline assignment: CDR1 SGHAT and CDR2 FQNNGV. With 1 base removed from V and 6 bases from J, the gap between germline ends came to 7 bases. The CDR3 coding sequence is TGTGCCAGCAGCTTAGGAGATGGTCAGCCCCAGCATTTT. Its protein is CASSLGDGQPQHF. The whole variable domain, filled in from reference TRBV11-2 and TRBJ1-5, reads EAGVAQSPRYKIIEKRQSVAFWCNPISGHATLYWYQQILGQGPKLLIQFQNNGVVDDSQLPKDRFSAERLKGVDSTLKIQPAKLEDSAVYLCASSLGDGQPQHFGDGTRLSIL.

This clonotype was seen more than once but under ten times. The CDR3 reads CATSETIRGDTQYF. The CDR3 nucleotides read TGTGCCACCAGTGAGACGATCAGGGGAGATACGCAGTATTTT. The V gene is TRBV24-1, the J gene TRBJ2-3, with D perhaps matching TRBD1 (6 bases). Trimming shortened V by 4 bases and J by 5 bases, and 12 bases separated the two germline ends. The CDR3 runs 14 residues. Germline assignment: CDR1 KGHDR and CDR2 SFDVKD.

This clonotype was counted many times. V is TRBV12-3 or TRBV12-4 and J is TRBJ2-5; 7 positions match TRBD2. CDR3 length: 15 amino acids. J lost 2 bases, V lost 4 bases, and 7 bases had no gene match. CDR3 in DNA: TGTGCCAGCAGTTACCCACCTAGCGGACAAGAGACCCAGTACTTC. It yields the protein CASSYPPSGQETQYF.

There are many counts of this clonotype. The chain links TRBV15 to TRBJ2-7; tentatively, D is TRBD1 (7 bases). Germline V lookup: CDR1 LNHNV, CDR2 YYDKDF (reference sequence). The V gene lost 1 base and the J gene lost 3 bases, with 13 bases spanning the gap. The CDR3 consists of 15 residues. CDR3 sequence: CATSRGGDSFYEQYF. The CDR3 DNA reads TGTGCCACCAGCAGAGGCGGGGACAGCTTCTACGAGCAGTACTTC.

The table lists this clonotype with a few counts. The chain recombines TRBV10-3 with TRBJ2-7, with D possibly TRBD1 on 6 matching bases. The V gene lost 6 bases and the J gene lost 9 bases, with 27 bases spanning the gap. The CDR3 is 16 amino acids. Germline V gene lookup returns CDR1 ENHRY and CDR2 SYGVKD. For the CDR3, the DNA is TGTGCCATCAGCGGACCGATTACCTCCCAGGGGTCGGCGCAGTACTTC. The encoded protein is CAISGPITSQGSAQYF.

The gene calls are TRBV15 and TRBJ2-7; 11 nucleotides align to TRBD2. CDR3 length: 15 residues. Germline V gene data show CDR1 as LNHNV and CDR2 as YYDKDF (reference sequence). V lost 1 base and J lost 2; bases outside the gene matches: 1. The CDR3 coding sequence is TGTGCCACCAGCAGAGCACTAGCGGGAGCCTACGAGCAGTACTTC. Its protein is CATSRALAGAYEQYF.

This clonotype was counted at least ten times. The rearrangement joins TRBV18 to TRBJ2-6; unclear D gene. The CDR3 loop spans 13 amino acids. Germline-derived CDR1 and CDR2 are KGHSH and LQKENI. V was cut by 2 bases and J by 4 bases, with 3 bases left in between. The CDR3 sequence: CASSPTGANVLTF. The DNA of the CDR3 is TGTGCCAGCTCACCAACAGGGGCCAACGTCCTGACTTTC.